This entry lists 17 T cell receptor beta chains sequenced from one sample in a study of blood T cell repertoires in COVID-19. Profiled with immunoSEQ multiplex PCR; TCRdb holds only in-frame clones, not every one. The table has 180,000 or so clones, 70% to 85% seen once. Material: peripheral blood. The receptors here all came from a woman aged 80 or over with acute or convalescent COVID-19.

This clone is judged medium-sized. The chain couples TRBV6-5 to TRBJ2-7; a possible D gene is TRBD1 (5 bases). CDR3 size: 15 residues. V lost 0 bases to trimming and J lost 4 bases, with 13 bases between them. The germline V gene has CDR1 MNHEY and CDR2 SVGAGI. CDR3 DNA sequence: TGTGCCAGCAGTTACTCCCTCGACAGTGGGTACGAGCAGTACTTC. The encoded protein is CASSYSLDSGYEQYF.

V gene TRBV28 combines with J gene TRBJ1-1; 8 positions agree with TRBD1. The CDR3 has 15 amino acids. Germline trimming cut 3 bases from V and 6 bases from J; bases unmatched to any gene: 9. Germline V gene lookup returns CDR1 MDHEN and CDR2 SYDVKM. The CDR3 bases are TGTGCCAGCAGTTTTGGTGACAGGGGTCTCTCTGAAGCTTTCTTT. This sequence encodes CASSFGDRGLSEAFF.

This clone was detected only once. This rearrangement joins TRBV7-8 to TRBJ2-7; D is possibly TRBD1 (5 bases). CDR1 is SGHVS and CDR2 is FQNEAQ in the germline V gene. The CDR3 runs 14 residues. V lost 1 base and J 6 bases, leaving 13 bases between the germline ends. The CDR3 sequence is CASSLDRMSAEQYF. DNA of the CDR3: TGTGCCAGCAGCTTAGACAGGATGTCGGCCGAGCAGTACTTC. The complete variable domain, with remaining parts taken from reference TRBV7-8 and TRBJ2-7, reads GAGVSQSPRYKVAKRGQDVALRCDPISGHVSLFWYQQALGQGPEFLTYFQNEAQLDKSGLPSDRFFAERPEGSVSTLKIQRTQQEDSAVYLCASSLDRMSAEQYFGPGTRLTVT.

This clone was seen a handful of times. The chain carries TRBV6-5 and TRBJ1-1, with 8 bases fitting TRBD1. V was clipped by 2 bases and J by 2 bases; unmatched bases: 1. The CDR3 has 14 amino acids. The germline CDR1 and CDR2 sequences are MNHEY and SVGAGI. Here the CDR3 reads CASSYGQGNTEAFF. DNA of the CDR3: TGTGCCAGCAGTTACGGACAGGGAAACACTGAAGCTTTCTTT.

The CDR3 is CASSLQQGANYGYTF. The CDR3 DNA is TGTGCCAGCAGCTTACAGCAGGGGGCTAACTATGGCTACACCTTC. The V gene is TRBV7-2, the J gene TRBJ1-2, with 7 bases aligning to TRBD1. CDR1 is SGHTA, CDR2 FQGNSA, per germline. V trimming: 2 bases; J trimming: 0 bases; junction bases outside the gene matches: 3. The CDR3 is made up of 15 amino acids.

The chain employs TRBV29-1 and TRBJ1-1, with D maybe TRBD1 (6 bases). The CDR3 extends over 15 amino acids. Germline loops: CDR1 SQVTM, CDR2 ANQGSEA. Trimming left V 4 bases short and J 1 base short, with 16 bases between. CDR3 region: CSVASSRGKNTEAFF. The CDR3 nucleotides read TGCAGCGTTGCGTCCTCCAGGGGCAAGAACACTGAAGCTTTCTTT.

This clone was seen just once. This rearrangement joins TRBV2 to TRBJ2-1; 10 nucleotides align to TRBD2. Germline V lookup: CDR1 SNHLY, CDR2 FYNNEI. V lost 3 bases to trimming and J lost 8 bases; unmatched junction nucleotides: 10. The length of the CDR3 is 16 residues. This chain's CDR3 is CASSDTSGTDRDEQFF. The CDR3 DNA follows: TGTGCCAGCAGTGATACTAGCGGGACCGATAGGGATGAGCAGTTCTTC.

In this sample, this clone turned up a few times. V gene TRBV5-4 combines with J gene TRBJ2-1, with TRBD1 matching 8 bases. V trimming: 0 bases; J trimming: 8 bases; junction bases outside the gene matches: 7. CDR3 length: 15 residues. Germline lookup yields CDR1 SGHNT and CDR2 YYREEE (reference sequence). The CDR3 reads CASSLDRGSGDEQFF. The CDR3, as DNA: TGTGCCAGCAGCTTGGACAGGGGGAGTGGCGATGAGCAGTTCTTC.

This chain connects TRBV6-6 to TRBJ2-7; 7 bases map to TRBD2. The germline CDR1 and CDR2 sequences are MNHNY and SVGAGI (reference sequence). The CDR3 has 16 residues. V was pared by 5 bases and J by 5 bases, with 15 bases of the junction left unmatched. CDR3 sequence: CASSPPGGRRDHEQYF. The CDR3 DNA reads as TGTGCCAGCAGTCCCCCGGGAGGTCGGCGGGACCACGAGCAGTACTTC.

The chain couples TRBV2 to TRBJ2-2; 8 nucleotides align to TRBD1. The J segment lost 1 base and the V segment lost 7 bases, leaving 2 bases of the junction unmatched. CDR1 and CDR2 from the germline V gene are SNHLY and FYNNEI. The CDR3 loop spans 14 amino acids. CDR3 sequence reads: CASTGTGNTGELFF. CDR3 nucleotides: TGTGCCAGCACAGGGACAGGGAACACCGGGGAGCTGTTTTTT.

This clone was found once. V and J are TRBV15 and TRBJ2-3; maybe TRBD2 (7 bases). The germline V gene encodes CDR1 LNHNV and CDR2 YYDKDF (reference sequence). The V end was cut by 9 bases, the J end by 0 bases, with 13 bases between. The CDR3 sequence is 14 residues long. CDR3 DNA: TGTGCCACGAATCCGGGGGGCAGCACAGATACGCAGTATTTT. The encoded protein is CATNPGGSTDTQYF.

This clone was seen only once. J is TRBJ1-1 and V is TRBV19, with a weak D call TRBD1 (5 bases). Germline V gives CDR1 LNHDA, CDR2 SQIVND (reference sequence). The V gene lost 5 bases and the J gene lost 1 base, with 11 bases spanning the gap. The CDR3 loop spans 14 amino acids. CDR3 coding DNA: TGTGCCAGTAGTTTATCCGGGGGGAACACTGAAGCTTTCTTT. Amino acid sequence: CASSLSGGNTEAFF.

This CDR3 reads CASSQQGGMTEAFF. DNA for the CDR3: TGTGCCAGCAGCCAACAGGGGGGGATGACTGAAGCTTTCTTT. The V call is TRBV7-2, the J call TRBJ1-1, with 8 bases fitting TRBD1. CDR3 length: 14 residues. V lost 5 bases and J lost 5; bases outside the gene matches: 7. Germline lookup yields CDR1 SGHTA and CDR2 FQGNSA.

This chain uses TRBV6-5 with TRBJ2-1; 12 nucleotides match TRBD2. This CDR3 region has 16 residues. V lost 4 bases, J lost 6 bases, and 7 bases stayed unmatched. In germline, CDR1 is MNHEY, CDR2 SVGAGI. In DNA form, the CDR3 reads TGTGCCAGCAGTTCTCCTAGCGGGAGGGCCGGCAATGAGCAGTTCTTC. Residues: CASSSPSGRAGNEQFF.

This chain joins TRBV10-3 and TRBJ2-2; 7 bases line up with TRBD2. CDR3 length: 14 amino acids. J lost 6 bases, V lost 0 bases, and 1 base had no gene match. Germline values: CDR1 ENHRY, CDR2 SYGVKD. The CDR3 is CAISESGRAGELFF. In DNA form, the CDR3 reads TGTGCCATCAGTGAGTCAGGGAGGGCCGGGGAGCTGTTTTTT.

V is TRBV29-1 and J is TRBJ1-2; TRBD1 matches at 8 bases. Germline lookup yields CDR1 SQVTM and CDR2 ANQGSEA. J lost 7 bases, V lost 3 bases, and 4 bases had no gene match. The CDR3 extends over 12 amino acids. CDR3 residues: CSVDQGAVGYTF. Here the CDR3 DNA reads TGCAGCGTTGATCAGGGGGCGGTTGGCTACACCTTC.

The CDR3 nucleotides read TGTGCCAGCAGCCCGGCTGGGGGGGGCTTGAGGGCCAACGTCCTGACTTTC. As protein: CASSPAGGGLRANVLTF. This rearrangement joins TRBV3-1 (or the pseudogene TRBV3-2) to TRBJ2-6, with a possible D match to TRBD2 (7 bases). V shed 4 bases and J shed 5 bases, with 18 bases lying between them. Germline-derived CDR1 and CDR2 are LGHDT and YNNKEL (reference sequence). The CDR3 sequence is 17 residues long.